Listed below are T cell receptor beta chains from one sample, sequenced in a study of blood T cell repertoires in COVID-19. Sequencing was performed with immunoSEQ multiplex PCR; in TCRdb, only in-frame clones are kept and a portion is missing. The data contain approximately 300,000 clones, 85% to 90% of them singletons. Sequencing was performed on PBMCs or T cells enriched from blood (not recorded which). The receptors were gathered from a young woman with acute COVID-19. Both conserved end residues are part of each CDR3. The D gene is left open where the match is weak. Rows may omit the clone size; those that give it use once, few, many or a size class.

V: TRBV2; size: few; length: 15; J: TRBJ1-3; D: NA; CDR3: CASPGGARSGNTIYF; DNA: TGTGCCAGCCCTGGAGGGGCCCGCTCTGGAAACACCATATATTTT
V: TRBV6-4; size: NA; length: 16; J: TRBJ2-7; D: TRBD2; CDR3: CASSVAGPSSWYEQYF; DNA: TGTGCCAGCAGTGTAGCGGGCCCATCCTCTTGGTACGAGCAGTACTTC
V: TRBV5-1; size: NA; length: 14; J: TRBJ1-2; D: TRBD1; CDR3: CASRTGGADYGYTF; DNA: TGCGCCAGCAGGACAGGGGGCGCCGACTATGGCTACACCTTC
V: TRBV2; size: NA; length: 15; J: TRBJ2-7; D: TRBD1; CDR3: CASSERDRVSYEQYF; DNA: TGTGCCAGCAGTGAACGGGACAGAGTATCCTACGAGCAGTACTTC
V: TRBV9; size: once; length: 17; J: TRBJ2-5; D: TRBD2; CDR3: CASSVGGASGTQETQYF; DNA: TGTGCCAGCAGCGTAGGAGGGGCTAGCGGGACTCAAGAGACCCAGTACTTC
V: TRBV28; size: NA; length: 14; J: TRBJ1-1; D: NA; CDR3: CASNFPGGDTEAFF; DNA: TGTGCCAGCAACTTCCCGGGGGGAGACACTGAAGCTTTCTTT
V: TRBV20-1; size: NA; length: 11; J: TRBJ2-1; D: NA; CDR3: CSARDLNEQFF; DNA: TGCAGTGCTAGAGATCTGAATGAGCAGTTCTTC
V: TRBV28; size: NA; length: 14; J: TRBJ1-2; D: TRBD1; CDR3: CASSLAGQGGRYTF; DNA: TGTGCCAGCAGTTTAGCGGGACAGGGAGGTCGCTACACCTTC
V: TRBV15; size: NA; length: 12; J: TRBJ1-1; D: NA; CDR3: CATSRQNTEAFF; DNA: TGTGCCACCAGCAGACAGAACACTGAAGCTTTCTTT
V: TRBV28; size: NA; length: 14; J: TRBJ2-7; D: TRBD1; CDR3: CASRPTGGIYEQYF; DNA: TGTGCCAGCAGACCGACAGGGGGCATCTACGAGCAGTACTTC
V: TRBV5-1; size: NA; length: 17; J: TRBJ2-5; D: TRBD2; CDR3: CASSKTGTSGSEETQYF; DNA: TGCGCCAGCAGCAAAACTGGGACTAGCGGGAGCGAAGAGACCCAGTACTTC
V: TRBV6-6; size: NA; length: 13; J: TRBJ2-7; D: TRBD1; CDR3: CASLVPGQGEQYF; DNA: TGTGCCAGCCTTGTCCCGGGACAGGGAGAGCAGTACTTC
V: TRBV27; size: NA; length: 15; J: TRBJ2-7; D: NA; CDR3: CASSPLQGKPYEQYF; DNA: TGTGCCAGCAGTCCATTACAGGGAAAACCCTACGAGCAGTACTTC
V: TRBV28; size: NA; length: 16; J: TRBJ2-1; D: TRBD2; CDR3: CASSFSAGGVWNEQFF; DNA: TGTGCCAGCAGTTTTTCGGCGGGAGGGGTGTGGAATGAGCAGTTCTTC